The clone carrying this TCR beta chain appeared a single time. Profiled with immunoSEQ multiplex PCR; TCRdb holds only in-frame clones, not every one. The table includes tens of thousands of clones, approximately 80% detected once. CDR3 size: 12 residues. The V gene lost 5 bases and the J gene lost 4 bases, with 6 bases spanning the gap. Per the germline V gene, CDR1 is SGHTA and CDR2 is FQGNSA. These data are taken from a study of radiotherapy plus CTLA-4 blockade in lung cancer. The V call is TRBV7-2, the J call TRBJ1-3, with D unresolved. This TCR came from a human donor with non-small cell lung cancer who had a complete response to radiotherapy plus ipilimumab. Sequences were derived from peripheral blood, sampled from a patient treated with radiotherapy plus ipilimumab. CDR3 coding DNA: TGTGCCAGCAGCCGCGCCGGAAACACCATATATTTT. Translated: CASSRAGNTIYF.